Included here is one TCR beta chain sequence, with context. Its matching antigen is unknown. From germline, CDR1 is SQVTM and CDR2 ANQGSEA. There are 15 residues in the CDR3. This entry belongs to a study of CXCR3-negative and CXCR3-positive naive CD8 T cells. Triplicate sorts of 300,000 cells per CD8+ subset. The naive CD8+ gate required CD45RO-CCR7+CD27+CD95- phenotype. UMI-tagged TRB cDNA libraries were built via 5' RACE. Following a re-call of the 5' RACE reads, TCRdb has one entry per CDR3 protein and lacks DNA. The table lists under 75,000 distinct CDR3 sequences. General observations from the study: For naive cells, CXCR3-negative and CXCR3-positive subsets had similar TRBV-TRBJ usage; for memory cells, usage differed. In both naive subsets diversity was comparably high, whereas memory CD8+ cells showed much lower diversity. Comparison of naive cells showed more hydrophobic TRB CDR3s in CXCR3-positive than in CXCR3-negative naive cells.

The receptor was isolated from a human donor in good health. Some clones in this sample may be carry-over from other donors' samples. V is TRBV29-1 and J is TRBJ2-1; checking the TCRdb D call of TRBD2 is not possible without DNA. Sequencing used naive CXCR3+ CD8+ T cells from blood. This sample's subset: CD45RO-CCR7+CD27+CD95- naive CD8+ T cells expressing CXCR3 (TNR3+). This chain's CDR3 is CSVETQTLPYNEQFF.